The 22 T cell receptor beta chains below were found in one sample sequenced in a study of graft-versus-host responses after intestinal transplantation. Assay: immunoSEQ multiplex PCR; the TCRdb copy retains only in-frame clones and omits some. The sample records 15,000 to 20,000 clones, 65% to 90% being singletons. To release intraepithelial and lamina propria lymphocytes, the graft tissue was processed. Source: ileum tissue, taken about 600 days after intestinal transplantation. These receptors came from a human patient who received an intestinal transplant, so some T cells may come from the graft donor.

The rearrangement joins TRBV7-3 to TRBJ2-3, with 9 bases matching TRBD2. Per the germline V gene, CDR1 is SGHTA and CDR2 is FQGTGA. J gave up 1 base and V 4 bases, and 6 bases lay outside the gene matches. The CDR3 length is 16 residues. The CDR3 sequence is CASSSNRLAGTDTQYF. CDR3 bases: TGTGCCAGCAGCTCGAACCGACTAGCGGGCACAGATACGCAGTATTTT.

J is TRBJ1-1 and V is TRBV19; 8 nucleotides align to TRBD1. There are 16 residues in the CDR3. From germline, CDR1 is LNHDA and CDR2 SQIVND (reference sequence). The V and J ends lost 5 bases and 2 bases, in that order; junction bases with no gene match: 10. DNA of the CDR3: TGTGCCAGTAGTGGCCGGACAGGGAACAGAAACACTGAAGCTTTCTTT. It specifies CASSGRTGNRNTEAFF.

This clone came up once. V and J are TRBV5-4 and TRBJ1-6; D possibly corresponds to TRBD1 (5 bases). V was clipped by 0 bases and J by 8 bases, with 12 bases between them. The germline gives CDR1 SGHNT, CDR2 YYREEE (reference sequence). The CDR3 has 15 amino acids. The CDR3 is CASSLVGAADSPLHF. The CDR3 bases are TGTGCCAGCAGCTTGGTTGGGGCAGCCGATTCACCCCTCCACTTT.

This clone was counted a single time. The CDR3 here is CASRRPGNTEAFF. CDR3 nucleotide sequence: TGTGCCAGCAGGAGGCCAGGGAACACTGAAGCTTTCTTT. The chain uses TRBV2 and TRBJ1-1; D is undetermined. Germline values: CDR1 SNHLY, CDR2 FYNNEI. V was pared by 6 bases and J by 1 base, with 9 bases between. The CDR3 has 13 amino acids.

The sample holds one count of this clone. The chain couples TRBV6-5 to TRBJ2-1; TRBD2 is a possible D gene (7 bases). V was clipped by 6 bases and J by 7 bases, with 19 bases between them. The germline V gene encodes CDR1 MNHEY and CDR2 SVGAGI. This CDR3 has 15 amino acids. The CDR3 DNA reads TGTGCCAGCAGACCCAGAGGGGGGGCTAGGAATGAGCAGTTCTTC. It is translated as CASRPRGGARNEQFF.

The rearrangement links TRBV4-1 to TRBJ2-7; D may be TRBD1 (6 bases). The V end lost 1 base, the J end lost 4 bases, and 11 bases lay between the germline ends. Per the germline V gene, CDR1 is MGHRA and CDR2 is YSYEKL. The CDR3 consists of 14 residues. CDR3 in amino acids: CASSQGTASYEQYF. CDR3 in DNA: TGCGCCAGCAGCCAAGGGACAGCTTCTTACGAGCAGTACTTC.

CDR3 region: CASSPSDASNQPQHF. The CDR3 nucleotides read TGTGCCAGCAGCCCCTCTGACGCTAGCAATCAGCCCCAGCATTTT. The chain couples TRBV7-8 to TRBJ1-5; no firm D call. Trimming left V 5 bases short and J 0 bases short, with 11 bases between. The CDR3 covers 15 residues. From germline, CDR1 is SGHVS and CDR2 FQNEAQ.

The rearrangement uses TRBV5-1 and TRBJ2-7; D is undetermined. CDR1 SGHRS and CDR2 YFSETQ come from the germline V gene. V was clipped by 8 bases and J by 4 bases, with 13 bases between them. The CDR3 is 12 residues long. The CDR3 DNA reads as TGCGCCAGTTCTGATAACAAGTACGAGCAGTACTTC. Translated: CASSDNKYEQYF.

The chain carries TRBV18 and TRBJ2-5; D possibly corresponds to TRBD2 (6 bases). CDR3 length: 15 amino acids. The germline CDR1 and CDR2 sequences are KGHSH and LQKENI. V was clipped by 3 bases and J by 2 bases, with 13 bases between them. CDR3 in DNA: TGTGCCAGCTCACCGAAGCTAGCGATACAAGAGACCCAGTACTTC. Encoded protein: CASSPKLAIQETQYF.

The chain is built from TRBV6-6 and TRBJ1-1; D not certain. The CDR3 length is 14 residues. The V gene lost 8 bases and the J gene lost 1 base, with 14 bases spanning the gap. Per the germline V gene, CDR1 is MNHNY and CDR2 is SVGAGI (reference sequence). The chain's CDR3 is CASAKLFGNTEAFF. The CDR3 DNA reads TGTGCCAGCGCGAAGCTTTTCGGGAACACTGAAGCTTTCTTT.

This clone was seen a few times. The chain joins TRBV4-2 to TRBJ2-5; 13 bases fit TRBD2. The V segment lost 3 bases and the J segment 7 bases; nucleotides outside the gene matches: 8. This CDR3 spans 16 amino acids. Looked up from germline, CDR1 is LGHNA and CDR2 is YNFKEQ. The CDR3 loop reads CASSHGLAGVSGTQYF. In nucleotides, the CDR3 is TGTGCCAGCAGCCACGGACTAGCGGGGGTCTCAGGGACCCAGTACTTC.

The chain has TRBV2 and TRBJ2-7, with 8 positions matching TRBD2. CDR1 and CDR2 (germline): SNHLY, FYNNEI. This CDR3 comprises 14 residues. Trimming took 6 bases from V and 0 from J; bases not matched to a gene: 4. Here the CDR3 DNA reads TGTGCCAGCAGGGAGCGGGGGTACTCCTACGAGCAGTACTTC. Protein: CASRERGYSYEQYF. The full variable domain, rest sourced from reference TRBV2 and TRBJ2-7, is EPEVTQTPSHQVTQMGQEVILRCVPISNHLYFYWYRQILGQKVEFLVSFYNNEISEKSEIFDDQFSVERPDGSNFTLKIRSTKLEDSAMYFCASRERGYSYEQYFGPGTRLTVT.

The chain carries TRBV10-2 and TRBJ1-1; TRBD1 matches at 10 bases. Germline V lookup: CDR1 WSHSY, CDR2 SAAADI. The CDR3 runs 15 residues. The junction had 8 bases not matched to a gene; V was cut back by 3 bases and J by 7 bases. The CDR3 protein is CASSEWIDRGLEAFF. The CDR3 region has the DNA TGCGCCAGCAGTGAATGGATTGACAGGGGGCTTGAAGCTTTCTTT.

This rearrangement joins TRBV9 to TRBJ2-5, with TRBD2 matching over 9 bases. The J call may be faulty, since TRBJ2-7 better matches the DNA end. This CDR3 is built from 15 residues. The germline gives CDR1 SGDLS, CDR2 YYNGEE. The CDR3 loop reads CASSVGAGGGYEQYF. CDR3 sequence (DNA): TGTGCCAGCAGCGTAGGAGCGGGGGGAGGGTACGAGCAGTACTTC.

CDR3: CASSYIQGAGELFF. CDR3 coding DNA: TGTGCCAGCAGTTACATACAGGGGGCCGGGGAGCTGTTTTTT. This chain links TRBV6-5 with TRBJ2-2; 8 bases agree with TRBD1. Trimming cost V 2 bases and J 6 bases; bases outside gene matches: 2. The CDR3 spans 14 residues. Germline assignment: CDR1 MNHEY and CDR2 SVGAGI.

This clone was picked up one time. This chain joins TRBV7-2 and TRBJ2-1; 7 bases agree with TRBD1. V lost 5 bases to trimming and J lost 5 bases; unmatched junction nucleotides: 6. The V gene's germline CDR1 is SGHTA and CDR2 FQGNSA. CDR3 length: 14 residues. The CDR3 nucleotides read TGTGCCAGCAGCCTACCCGGGACAGACAATGAGCAGTTCTTC. This translates into CASSLPGTDNEQFF.

The chain uses TRBV5-4 and TRBJ2-2, with 11 bases that match TRBD1. CDR3 length: 16 amino acids. The ends lost 6 bases at V and 5 bases at J; junction bases unmatched: 9. Germline CDR1 and CDR2: SGHNT and YYREEE (reference sequence). The chain's CDR3 is CASTPGQGVLTGELFF. CDR3 sequence (DNA): TGTGCCAGCACCCCGGGACAGGGGGTGTTAACCGGGGAGCTGTTTTTT.

This clone was seen only a few times. This chain connects TRBV5-1 to TRBJ1-1; a possible D gene is TRBD1 (5 bases). CDR3 size: 14 residues. Trimming removed 1 base at V and 9 bases at J, with 16 bases between. Per germline, CDR1 SGHRS and CDR2 YFSETQ. The CDR3 DNA reads TGCGCCAGCAGCTTGCAAGGACCCAGGGATAAAGCTTTCTTT. It translates to CASSLQGPRDKAFF. Combining the CDR3 with reference TRBV5-1 and TRBJ1-1 gives the whole variable domain KAGVTQTPRYLIKTRGQQVTLSCSPISGHRSVSWYQQTPGQGLQFLFEYFSETQRNKGNFPGRFSGRQFSNSRSEMNVSTLELGDSALYLCASSLQGPRDKAFFGQGTRLTVV.

The chain links TRBV6-1 to TRBJ1-5; 8 bases map to TRBD1. Unmatched junction bases numbered 8, after V lost 7 bases and J lost 6 bases. The CDR3 has 14 residues. The V gene's germline CDR1 is MNHNS and CDR2 SASEGT. The CDR3 DNA sequence: TGTGCCAGCATCTCCGGACAGGGCAGTCAGCCCCAGCATTTT. Its protein is CASISGQGSQPQHF.

This clone was observed once. The chain's CDR3 is CASSSRRDRVSNQPQHF. Here the CDR3 DNA reads TGTGCCAGCAGTTCCCGACGGGACAGGGTTAGCAATCAGCCCCAGCATTTT. This rearrangement joins TRBV27 to TRBJ1-5; 9 bases align to TRBD1. The trim removed 4 bases at V and 0 bases at J, leaving 7 bases unmatched. This CDR3 is built from 17 residues. CDR1 and CDR2 from the germline V gene are MNHEY and SMNVEV (reference sequence).

The gene calls are TRBV7-9 and TRBJ2-2; 11 positions match TRBD2. The CDR3 runs to 15 residues. The V segment lost 8 bases and the J segment 3 bases; nucleotides outside the gene matches: 5. Per the germline V gene, CDR1 is SEHNR and CDR2 is FQNEAQ (reference sequence). The CDR3 region has the DNA TGTGCCAGCGGCACTAGCGGGGGATACACCGGGGAGCTGTTTTTT. Protein sequence: CASGTSGGYTGELFF.

This chain uses TRBV9 with TRBJ2-1; either TRBD1 or TRBD2 may supply D (5 bases each). V was pared by 2 bases and J by 6 bases, with 9 bases between. Germline CDR1 reads SGDLS; CDR2 reads YYNGEE. This CDR3 contains 13 residues. CDR3 region: CASSVGTVNEQFF. CDR3 nucleotide sequence: TGTGCCAGCAGCGTGGGGACGGTCAATGAGCAGTTCTTC.